The following is a T cell receptor (beta chain) sequence with its context. The antigen it recognizes is unknown. Base-call qualities are not available, and no considerably larger clone is one nucleotide away. What this sample's treatment or condition label stands for: live attenuated yellow fever vaccine strain. At each blood-draw timepoint, two biological replicates of bulk PBMCs were collected. PBMCs were isolated from peripheral blood using a standard Ficoll-Paque protocol. RNA was extracted with TriZol from bulk PBMCs, CD4 and CD8 fractions, and dextramer-positive and dextramer-negative fractions. TCR cDNA was made using 5'RACE template switching, a step that added a universal primer site and unique molecular identifiers. Priming for cDNA synthesis came from both the TCR alpha and TCR beta constant segments. Library amplification used two PCR steps, and the second PCR step added sample barcodes and sequencing adapters. Sequencing of the libraries was done on either Illumina HiSeq 2500 (2x100 bp) or NovaSeq (2x150 bp). The study's own analysis went as follows. Reads were demultiplexed and collapsed into UMI consensus sequences with MIGEC, and V(D)J alignment was performed with MiXCR. Clonotypes responding to the vaccine were identified with edgeR on replicate PBMC samples, with the criteria of FDR below 0.01 and a log2 fold change above 5 up to day 15. Each bulk clonotype received a CD4 or CD8 identity based on whether the sequenced CD4 or CD8 repertoire contained that clonotype at higher abundance. Clones were called with MiXCR by TCRdb after fastp trimmed the public reads at Q25, and only in-frame beta chains were retained. One record per CDR3 amino acid sequence lists the most common genes and DNA. It is TCRdb's table, rather than the study itself, that gives the V and J calls and clone size. Present in this sample are a few hundred thousand distinct CDR3 sequences, less than 20% of which were seen just once. The top ten clonotypes cover roughly 17% of the sample.

The CDR3 starts with the cysteine, ends with the phenylalanine, and has 13 residues. The DNA shown is the 39-base CDR3, in frame from base 1. Trimming at the junction amounts to 7 bases on V and 7 bases on J, and the germline ends lie 17 bases apart. The germline V gene (reference sequence) specifies SGHKS as CDR1 and YYEKEE as CDR2. This sample is drawn from a study of T cells after yellow fever vaccination (dated by TCRdb to between 2018 and 2021). Turning to the overall study: The SMART-Seq v4 Ultra Low Input RNA kit was used to prepare libraries from fractions with low cell numbers. To follow T-cell clones before and after both primary and booster YFV17D yellow fever vaccination, bulk TCR alpha and beta repertoires underwent longitudinal sequencing. Two healthy male donors, one aged 18 to 29 and one aged 30 to 40 years, made up the cohort. Blood was drawn at multiple timepoints before and after primary and secondary immunization, with bulk PBMC replicates and cell subsets isolated.

Summary of the overall study and its limitations: A small fraction of clonotypes showed up in both the CD4 and CD8 compartments, probably as a result of convergent recombination. Because only two donors were included in the study, the extent to which the findings can be generalized is limited. The secondary T-cell response was found to be weaker but faster than the primary response, with a peak reached on day 5 rather than on day 15. Most clones expanded after primary vaccination were re-detected after the booster (96% of CD4 and 88% of CD8), suggesting broad memory maintenance. Computational filtering was needed because FACS-sorted repertoires could contain abundant contaminating clonotypes from the bulk population.

Recombination linked TRBV5-5 to TRBJ2-5; the D gene is possibly TRBD2, with 6 bases matching. The sequence derives from a young man who received the YFV17D yellow fever vaccine. The input for sequencing was PBMCs, taken about 5 days after the first yellow fever vaccination. The CDR3 sequence is CASGPGTEGTQYF. The nucleotide sequence is TGTGCCAGCGGCCCTGGGACTGAGGGGACCCAGTACTTC.